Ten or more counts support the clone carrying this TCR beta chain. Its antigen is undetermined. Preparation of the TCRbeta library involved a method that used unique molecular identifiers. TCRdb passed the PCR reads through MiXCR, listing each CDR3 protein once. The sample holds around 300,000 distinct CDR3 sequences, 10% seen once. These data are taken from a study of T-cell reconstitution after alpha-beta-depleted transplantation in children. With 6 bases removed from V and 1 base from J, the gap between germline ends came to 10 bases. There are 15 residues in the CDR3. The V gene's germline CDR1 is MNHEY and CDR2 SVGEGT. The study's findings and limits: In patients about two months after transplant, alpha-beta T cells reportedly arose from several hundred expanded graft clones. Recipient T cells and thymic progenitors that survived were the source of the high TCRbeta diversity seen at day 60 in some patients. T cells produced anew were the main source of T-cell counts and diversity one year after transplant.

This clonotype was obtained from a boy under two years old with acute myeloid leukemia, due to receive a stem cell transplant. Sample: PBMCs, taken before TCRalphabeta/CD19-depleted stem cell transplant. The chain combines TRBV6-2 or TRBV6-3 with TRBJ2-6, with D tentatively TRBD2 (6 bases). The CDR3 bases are TGTGCCAGCAGATTACGGGGGTCTGGGGCCAACGTCCTGACTTTC. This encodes CASRLRGSGANVLTF.